This T cell receptor (beta chain) was captured by sequencing in a study of response to subunit inactivated influenza vaccine. Study observations and caveats: It was the authors' suggestion that each seasonal influenza vaccination recruits few new T cells.

As to this clonotype: Its antigen is undetermined.

Using its own MiXCR run on the RT-PCR reads, TCRdb lists one record per CDR3 protein. Of more than 150,000 distinct CDR3 sequences in the sample, around a tenth are singletons; the top ten hold approximately 35%. This CDR3 has 20 residues. Germline values: CDR1 MDHEN, CDR2 SYDVKM. V lost 3 bases to trimming and J lost 2 bases, with 28 bases between them. The genes are TRBV28 and TRBJ2-5, with D tentatively TRBD2 (6 bases). This clonotype was obtained from a man between 50 and 69 years old who received an inactivated influenza vaccine. This material consisted of CD8+ T cells sorted from PBMCs, taken around 2 years after vaccination. DNA for the CDR3: TGTGCCAGCAGTTTGGATTTGGGGGGAATTAACTTAAGGGTACAAGAGACCCAGTACTTC. Residues: CASSLDLGGINLRVQETQYF.